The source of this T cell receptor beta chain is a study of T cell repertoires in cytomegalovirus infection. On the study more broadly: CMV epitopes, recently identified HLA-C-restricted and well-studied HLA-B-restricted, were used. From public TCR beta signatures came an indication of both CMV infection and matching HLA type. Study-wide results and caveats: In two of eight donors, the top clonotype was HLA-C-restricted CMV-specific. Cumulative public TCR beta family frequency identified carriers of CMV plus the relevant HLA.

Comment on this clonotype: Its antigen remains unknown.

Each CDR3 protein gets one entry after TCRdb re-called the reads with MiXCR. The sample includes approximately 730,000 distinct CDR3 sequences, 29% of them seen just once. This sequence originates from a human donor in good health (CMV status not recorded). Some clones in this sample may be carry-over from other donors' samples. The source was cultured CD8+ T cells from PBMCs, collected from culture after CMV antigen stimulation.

The CDR3 region is CASSPLGQGSTEAFF. In nucleotides, the CDR3 is TGTGCCAGCAGCCCCCTGGGACAGGGGTCCACTGAAGCTTTCTTT. This chain uses TRBV7-4 with TRBJ1-1; 10 nucleotides line up with TRBD1. V trimming: 5 bases; J trimming: 4 bases; junction bases outside the gene matches: 7. Germline assignment: CDR1 SGHVT and CDR2 SQSDAQ. The length of the CDR3 is 15 residues.